The next 10 T cell receptor beta chains were all read from a single sample in a study of CD8 T cells in ankylosing spondylitis. TCRdb analysed the 5' RACE reads with MiXCR anew, one entry per CDR3 protein. The repertoire holds about 510,000 distinct CDR3 sequences, with approximately 5.3% as singletons. These receptors' targets are unknown. General study points: What appeared characteristic of ankylosing spondylitis blood was a TCR beta motif of eight highly homologous variants.

Material for sequencing was blood, either unsorted or a sorted T cell fraction (not recorded which). The receptors were sampled from a male donor with ankylosing spondylitis.

This clonotype was counted a few times. The rearrangement uses TRBV6-1 and TRBJ1-5; TRBD1 agrees at 10 bases. The trim removed 6 bases at V and 3 bases at J, leaving 5 bases unmatched. Germline CDR1 MNHNS, CDR2 SASEGT. The CDR3 sequence is 15 residues long. The CDR3 loop is CASSRQGAANQPQHF. CDR3 nucleotides: TGTGCCAGCAGCCGACAGGGGGCGGCCAATCAGCCCCAGCATTTT.

At least ten counts were recorded for this clonotype. This chain uses TRBV10-3 with TRBJ2-7; no firm D call. V was cut by 8 bases and J by 0 bases, with 11 bases left in between. CDR1 and CDR2 (germline): ENHRY, SYGVKD. This CDR3 is built from 13 residues. Here the CDR3 DNA reads TGTGCCATCGCCGAGCAGGCCTCCTACGAGCAGTACTTC. Amino acids: CAIAEQASYEQYF.

Ten or more counts support this clonotype. The V and J genes are TRBV19 and TRBJ2-1; TRBD2 might be the D (5 bases). V gave up 3 bases and J gave up 3 bases, with 12 bases separating them. The CDR3 spans 15 residues. Germline V lookup: CDR1 LNHDA, CDR2 SQIVND (reference sequence). In DNA form, the CDR3 reads TGTGCCAGTAGTATCGAGGGAGTGGTCTACAATGAGCAGTTCTTC. It specifies CASSIEGVVYNEQFF.

This clonotype was seen many times. The chain joins TRBV11-2 to TRBJ2-2; 9 positions match TRBD2. V lost 5 bases, J lost 6 bases, and 10 bases stayed unmatched. Germline CDR1 reads SGHAT; CDR2 reads FQNNGV. CDR3 length equals 16 residues. The CDR3 is CASSPERGVWPGELFF. Here the CDR3 DNA reads TGTGCCAGCAGCCCCGAGCGGGGGGTCTGGCCCGGGGAGCTGTTTTTT. The full variable domain, completed using reference TRBV11-2 and TRBJ2-2, is EAGVAQSPRYKIIEKRQSVAFWCNPISGHATLYWYQQILGQGPKLLIQFQNNGVVDDSQLPKDRFSAERLKGVDSTLKIQPAKLEDSAVYLCASSPERGVWPGELFFGEGSRLTVL.

This clonotype was seen only a few times. V is TRBV25-1 and J is TRBJ2-5; D ambiguous. CDR1 and CDR2 from the germline V gene are MGHDK and SYGVNS. The CDR3 has 16 residues. Between the trimmed V and J ends, which lost 2 bases and 4 bases, there was a span of 17 bases. The CDR3 loop reads CASSEIGRTLRETQYF. As DNA, the CDR3 is TGTGCCAGCAGTGAAATTGGAAGGACCCTCAGAGAGACCCAGTACTTC.

This clonotype was detected ten times or more. The V and J genes are TRBV7-9 and TRBJ1-3; D is uncertain. The CDR3 is 12 amino acids. The V and J ends lost 7 bases and 1 base respectively, with 5 bases between them. The germline V gene has CDR1 SEHNR and CDR2 FQNEAQ (reference sequence). This chain's CDR3 is CASTESGNTIYF. The CDR3 nucleotides read TGTGCCAGCACGGAATCTGGAAACACCATATATTTT.

This clonotype has at least ten counts. The chain employs TRBV29-1 and TRBJ2-1, with 11 bases that match TRBD2. Trimming removed 5 bases from V and 4 bases from J; junction bases left unmatched: 10. The CDR3 is 16 amino acids. Germline-derived CDR1 and CDR2 are SQVTM and ANQGSEA. The CDR3 DNA follows: TGCAGCGTTCCCCCTTTAGCGGGAGGGCATTACAATGAGCAGTTCTTC. It codes for CSVPPLAGGHYNEQFF.

This clonotype was detected ten times or more. V gene TRBV24-1 combines with J gene TRBJ2-1; 10 positions agree with TRBD1. J lost 8 bases, V lost 4 bases, and 16 bases had no gene match. The CDR3 runs to 18 residues. Germline V gives CDR1 KGHDR, CDR2 SFDVKD. CDR3 loop: CATSESLEGTGVMDEQFF. For the CDR3, the DNA is TGTGCCACCAGTGAATCGCTCGAGGGGACAGGGGTAATGGATGAGCAGTTCTTC.

This clonotype was counted at least ten times. V gene TRBV20-1 combines with J gene TRBJ2-1, with 8 bases fitting TRBD1. The CDR3 covers 13 residues. Unmatched junction bases numbered 5, after V lost 4 bases and J lost 6 bases. CDR1 DFQATT and CDR2 SNEGSKA come from the germline V gene (reference sequence). The CDR3 nucleotides read TGCAGTGCTATAGGACAGGGCGGCAATGAGCAGTTCTTC. Its protein product is CSAIGQGGNEQFF.

This clonotype was seen many times. The chain has TRBV27 and TRBJ2-3, with 8 bases lining up with TRBD2. Losses at the gene ends were 0 bases for V and 2 bases for J; bases not matched to a gene: 19. Germline V gives CDR1 MNHEY, CDR2 SMNVEV (reference sequence). CDR3 length equals 21 residues. As DNA, the CDR3 is TGTGCCAGCAGTTTATCCCCACGGCGAGCGGGAGTGTCGCACTACACAGATACGCAGTATTTT. This gives the protein CASSLSPRRAGVSHYTDTQYF.